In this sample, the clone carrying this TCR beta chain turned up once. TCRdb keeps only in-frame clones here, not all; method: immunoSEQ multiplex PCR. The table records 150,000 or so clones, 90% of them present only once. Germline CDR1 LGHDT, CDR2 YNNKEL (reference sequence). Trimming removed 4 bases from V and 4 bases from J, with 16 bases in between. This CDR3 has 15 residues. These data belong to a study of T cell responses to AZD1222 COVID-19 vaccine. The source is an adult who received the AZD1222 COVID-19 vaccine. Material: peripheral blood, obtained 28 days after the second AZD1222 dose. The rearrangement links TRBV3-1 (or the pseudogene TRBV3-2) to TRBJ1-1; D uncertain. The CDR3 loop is CASSPRREAPTEAFF. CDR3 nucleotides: TGTGCCAGCAGCCCTCGACGGGAGGCGCCCACTGAAGCTTTCTTT.